This TCR beta chain came from a study of shared clonotypes between healthy human individuals. Study observations and caveats: Only blood underwent sampling, and tissue repertoires likely differ. Sharing across four donors was highest in naive CD4 (approximately 5%) and lowest in memory CD8 (around 0.4%). Non-shared clonotypes had lower generation probabilities than those shared by all four donors. Incomplete sequencing of sorted subsets was indicated by rarefaction despite large depth.

Germline lookup yields CDR1 MDHEN and CDR2 SYDVKM. V lost 7 bases and J lost 7, with 10 bases in between. This CDR3 contains 11 residues. Some clones are missing from TCRdb's copy, which holds only in-frame ones; the method was immunoSEQ multiplex PCR. In the table there are about 1.1 million clones, approximately 80% of which are singletons. With regard to this clone: No antigen is known for it.

This receptor was identified in a man younger than 30 in good health. Some clones in this sample may be carry-over from other donors' samples. The J gene is TRBJ1-1, the V gene TRBV28; D is undetermined. The sequencing input was memory CD4+ T cells from PBMCs. Documented subset: CD45RA-negative fraction. CDR3 in DNA: TGTGCCAGCATACTTGACCTTGAAGCTTTCTTT. Translation: CASILDLEAFF.